This T cell receptor beta chain was retrieved from a study of blood T cell repertoires in COVID-19. As for the study in general: Sites across the United States, Italy and Spain contributed samples from acute and convalescent COVID-19. PBMCs, B-cell-depleted T cells, or T cells were the source of the cDNA or gDNA that made up the material.

The CDR3 is made up of 17 amino acids. The germline V gene encodes CDR1 MNHNS and CDR2 SASEGT. Unmatched junction bases numbered 12, after V lost 2 bases and J lost 4 bases. Assay: immunoSEQ multiplex PCR; the TCRdb copy retains only in-frame clones and omits some. Found here are fewer than 250,000 clones, about 83% of them singletons; the top ten hold 4%. The sequencing sample was made of peripheral blood. The sequence came from a man aged 50 to 60 with acute or convalescent COVID-19. The chain is built from TRBV6-1 and TRBJ1-2; TRBD1 aligns across 8 bases. The CDR3 reads CASSESQGRTGSYGYTF. For the CDR3, the DNA is TGTGCCAGCAGTGAAAGTCAGGGGCGGACAGGGTCCTATGGCTACACCTTC.